This T cell receptor (beta chain) was sequenced for a study of T cell responses to AZD1222 COVID-19 vaccine. Study details: Both about-4-week and about-12-week second-dose recipients were combined.

Data came from immunoSEQ multiplex PCR; TCRdb stores just in-frame clones and leaves some out. Among some 200,000 clones listed, more than 80% were seen once. Details on this clone: Its antigen is still unknown.

Findings and limits, study-wide: Two AZD1222 administrations were followed by greater Spike-specific TCR breadth and depth. All repertoire sampling was performed exclusively after the peak T cell response.

V lost 6 bases, J lost 6 bases, and 15 bases lay in between. This CDR3 is 15 amino acids long. The germline CDR1 and CDR2 sequences are MNHEY and SMNVEV (reference sequence). The sequencing here drew on peripheral blood, taken on day 0 of AZD1222 vaccination. The chain joins TRBV27 to TRBJ1-6, with a tentative D call TRBD1 (5 bases). The sequence derives from an adult in good health. The CDR3 coding sequence is TGTGCCAGCAGCATCGCGGGGCTAGGTAATTCACCCCTCCACTTT. This sequence encodes CASSIAGLGNSPLHF.